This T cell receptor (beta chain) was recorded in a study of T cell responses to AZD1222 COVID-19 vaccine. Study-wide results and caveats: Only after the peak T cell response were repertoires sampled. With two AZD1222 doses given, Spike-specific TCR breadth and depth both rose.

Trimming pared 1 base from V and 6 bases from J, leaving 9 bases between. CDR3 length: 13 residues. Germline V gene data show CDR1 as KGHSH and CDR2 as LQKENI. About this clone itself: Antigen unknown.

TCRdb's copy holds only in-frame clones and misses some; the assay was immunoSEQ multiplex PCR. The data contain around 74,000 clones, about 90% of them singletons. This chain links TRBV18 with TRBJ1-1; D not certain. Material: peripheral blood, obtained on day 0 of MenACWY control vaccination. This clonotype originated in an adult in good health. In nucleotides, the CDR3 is TGTGCCAGCTCACCACAGGGTTCTTCTGAAGCTTTCTTT. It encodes CASSPQGSSEAFF.